What follows are 26 T cell receptor beta chains derived from one specimen sequenced in a study of Graves' ophthalmopathy and Graves' hyperthyroidism. As the template, RNA transcripts were used to amplify TCR beta CDR3 regions. After a first-round RT-PCR with HTBI primers, a second-round multiplex PCR was run. From the multiplex PCR reads, TCRdb called clonotypes with MiXCR, one entry per CDR3 protein. This table has 400,000 to 500,000 distinct CDR3 sequences, roughly 21% appearing once. The specimen sequenced was peripheral blood. All receptors come from a woman under 30 with stable Graves' hyperthyroidism.

This clonotype was picked up many times. The chain links TRBV6-1 to TRBJ1-2; tentatively, D is TRBD1 (6 bases). Per the germline V gene, CDR1 is MNHNS and CDR2 is SASEGT. V was cut by 8 bases and J by 4 bases, with 20 bases left in between. There are 15 residues in the CDR3. In DNA, the CDR3 is TGTGCCAGCTCGGGGTCCCGGGGGCAGACCTATGGCTACACCTTC. Its protein product is CASSGSRGQTYGYTF.

V and J are TRBV6-5 and TRBJ1-5, with no clear D. The CDR3 consists of 13 residues. V lost 4 bases and J 5 bases, leaving 9 bases between the germline ends. Germline V gene sequence: CDR1 MNHEY, CDR2 SVGAGI. CDR3 in DNA: TGTGCCAGCAGTTCGTATGGTCATCAGCCCCAGCATTTT. Translated: CASSSYGHQPQHF.

This clonotype was counted many times. CDR3 DNA: TGTGCCAGCAGCGTACGGGTGGGGTTCGGCTACGAGCAGTACTTC. Its translation is CASSVRVGFGYEQYF. This chain joins TRBV9 and TRBJ2-7; D is undetermined. This CDR3 is built from 15 residues. V dropped 1 base and J dropped 3 bases, with 14 bases sitting between them. Germline V CDR1 and CDR2: SGDLS, YYNGEE.

There are many counts of this clonotype. CDR3 sequence: CASSGIQGTYEQYF. CDR3 coding DNA: TGTGCCAGCAGTGGCATTCAGGGTACCTACGAGCAGTACTTC. The J gene is TRBJ2-7, the V gene TRBV25-1; maybe TRBD1 (5 bases). V dropped 4 bases and J dropped 2 bases, with 12 bases sitting between them. CDR1 is MGHDK and CDR2 is SYGVNS in the germline V gene. CDR3 length: 14 residues.

Concerning this clonotype itself: Since a much larger clone is just one base distant, this may be a read error. The chain uses TRBV28 and TRBJ1-1; D may be TRBD1 (5 bases). The germline gives CDR1 MDHEN, CDR2 SYDVKM. The CDR3 consists of 16 residues. As DNA, the CDR3 is TGTGCCAGCAGTTTCCCGTCTGTGGGGCGAGTCACTGATGCTTTCTTT. Its translation: CASSFPSVGRVTDAFF.

The sample holds a few counts of this clonotype. The chain recombines TRBV27 with TRBJ2-5; TRBD2 matches at 7 bases. The trim removed 1 base at V and 5 bases at J, leaving 4 bases unmatched. Germline lookup yields CDR1 MNHEY and CDR2 SMNVEV (reference sequence). The CDR3 is 14 residues long. CDR3 bases: TGTGCCAGCAGTTTATACGGGGGGTGGGAGACCCAGTACTTC. Residues: CASSLYGGWETQYF.

This clonotype was observed at least ten times. This rearrangement joins TRBV4-1 to TRBJ1-6; TRBD1 aligns across 7 bases. In germline, CDR1 is MGHRA, CDR2 YSYEKL. After removal of 0 bases from V and 4 bases from J, the junction contained 6 bases not matched to a gene. The CDR3 has 17 residues. As DNA, the CDR3 is TGCGCCAGCAGCCAAGACCTACGGACAGGTTATAATTCACCCCTCCACTTT. Its protein is CASSQDLRTGYNSPLHF.

This clonotype was detected ten times or more. V gene TRBV5-1 combines with J gene TRBJ2-5; D not resolved. Per the germline V gene, CDR1 is SGHRS and CDR2 is YFSETQ. V lost 2 bases, J lost 3 bases, and 11 bases lay in between. The length of the CDR3 is 14 residues. CDR3 sequence: CASSFKRYEETQYF. The CDR3 nucleotides are TGCGCCAGCAGCTTCAAGAGGTATGAAGAGACCCAGTACTTC.

This clonotype was seen only a few times. The V and J genes are TRBV12-3 or TRBV12-4 and TRBJ2-7; 7 bases fit TRBD2. The CDR3 extends over 15 amino acids. The ends lost 8 bases at V and 2 bases at J; junction bases unmatched: 12. The CDR3 nucleotides are TGTGCCAGCCGACCGAGGGAGGGCCCCACCTACGAGCAGTACTTC. Encoded protein: CASRPREGPTYEQYF.

The genes are TRBV6-1 and TRBJ2-7; 9 nucleotides line up with TRBD1. The CDR3 sequence is 14 residues long. Per the germline V gene, CDR1 is MNHNS and CDR2 is SASEGT. Trimming took 7 bases from V and 4 from J; bases not matched to a gene: 8. The CDR3 is CASNPGQGAYEQYF. The DNA for the CDR3 is TGTGCCAGCAACCCGGGACAGGGCGCGTACGAGCAGTACTTC.

The CDR3 nucleotides are TGTGCCAGCACCCTGACAGGGACCATGAACACTGAAGCTTTCTTT. Its protein is CASTLTGTMNTEAFF. The chain links TRBV6-1 to TRBJ1-1; 7 nucleotides agree with TRBD1. Trimming at V came to 7 bases and at J to 0 bases, leaving 8 bases not matched to a gene. CDR1 and CDR2 (germline): MNHNS, SASEGT. The CDR3 extends over 15 amino acids.

V usage is TRBV6-1 and J usage is TRBJ2-7; 10 bases align to TRBD1. Germline values: CDR1 MNHNS, CDR2 SASEGT. The CDR3 contains 14 residues. V dropped 10 bases and J dropped 5; count of bases not matched to a gene: 11. The CDR3 nucleotides read TGTGCCACACACTCCGGGACAGGGGCCAACGAGCAGTACTTC. Amino acid sequence: CATHSGTGANEQYF.

This clonotype came up a few times. The chain joins TRBV30 to TRBJ2-2; D perhaps matches TRBD2 (5 bases). Germline V CDR1 and CDR2: GTSNPN, SVGIG (reference sequence). Trimming shortened V by 2 bases and J by 1 base, and 8 bases separated the two germline ends. The CDR3 sequence is 14 residues long. The CDR3 spells CAWSTGLNTGELFF. Written as DNA, the CDR3 is TGTGCCTGGAGTACGGGATTGAACACCGGGGAGCTGTTTTTT.

CDR3 sequence (DNA): TGTGCCAGTAGTCTATCGACAGGGATCGGCACTGAAGCTTTCTTT. Translation: CASSLSTGIGTEAFF. The chain employs TRBV19 and TRBJ1-1; the match to TRBD1 covers 7 bases. V lost 5 bases and J lost 4; bases outside the gene matches: 10. Germline CDR1 is LNHDA and CDR2 is SQIVND (reference sequence). The CDR3 length is 15 residues.

The chain is built from TRBV7-2 and TRBJ1-2, with TRBD1 as a possible D gene (5 bases). Germline V gene data show CDR1 as SGHTA and CDR2 as FQGNSA. This CDR3 spans 12 amino acids. CDR3 DNA: TGTGTCGAGCGGGACTTAAACTATGGCTACACCTTC. Translation gives CVERDLNYGYTF.

The chain links TRBV15 to TRBJ2-5; the D is unclear. This CDR3 has 13 amino acids. Per the germline V gene, CDR1 is LNHNV and CDR2 is YYDKDF (reference sequence). Trimming removed 0 bases from V and 5 bases from J, with 7 bases in between. The CDR3 bases are TGTGCCACCAGCAGAGACTACATTGAGACCCAGTACTTC. Translating it yields CATSRDYIETQYF.

Many counts were recorded for this clonotype. V is TRBV9 and J is TRBJ2-5; D ambiguous. The V and J ends lost 0 bases and 1 base respectively, with 10 bases between them. The germline V gene encodes CDR1 SGDLS and CDR2 YYNGEE. This CDR3 is built from 15 residues. The CDR3 loop is CASSVAATAQETQYF. CDR3 DNA sequence: TGTGCCAGCAGCGTAGCGGCAACGGCCCAAGAGACCCAGTACTTC.

The chain uses TRBV2 and TRBJ1-2, with D possibly TRBD1 on 6 matching bases. There are 15 residues in the CDR3. Germline V lookup: CDR1 SNHLY, CDR2 FYNNEI. V lost 6 bases, J lost 3 bases, and 17 bases lay in between. The CDR3 spells CASSPSPGADYGYTF. The DNA for the CDR3 is TGTGCCAGCAGCCCAAGCCCAGGGGCGGACTATGGCTACACCTTC.

This clonotype was found many times. The chain links TRBV20-1 to TRBJ2-5, with a possible D match to TRBD1 (5 bases). CDR1 and CDR2 from the germline V gene are DFQATT and SNEGSKA (reference sequence). The CDR3 runs 14 residues. Between the trimmed V and J ends, which lost 5 bases and 3 bases, there was a span of 16 bases. The DNA of the CDR3 is TGCAGTGCTCTAGGGGCGCCTGACAAAGAGACCCAGTACTTC. It codes for CSALGAPDKETQYF.

In its sample, this clonotype was seen a few times. This chain connects TRBV18 to TRBJ2-5; the match to TRBD2 covers 7 bases. V was pared by 3 bases and J by 4 bases, with 8 bases of the junction left unmatched. Germline CDR1 and CDR2: KGHSH and LQKENI. This CDR3 has 15 residues. CDR3 region: CASSPGAGAAETQYF. CDR3 sequence (DNA): TGTGCCAGCTCACCCGGCGCGGGAGCAGCAGAGACCCAGTACTTC.

The chain employs TRBV10-2 and TRBJ2-5; the D gene is possibly TRBD2 (5 bases). This CDR3 spans 17 amino acids. V lost 3 bases to trimming and J lost 7 bases, with 24 bases between them. The germline V gene encodes CDR1 WSHSY and CDR2 SAAADI. CDR3 in amino acids: CASSDSKRSSVRGTQYF. The CDR3 nucleotides read TGCGCCAGCAGTGATTCGAAGCGTAGTAGCGTTCGAGGGACCCAGTACTTC.

At least ten counts were recorded for this clonotype. The V and J genes are TRBV20-1 and TRBJ2-5; TRBD2 aligns across 10 bases. The CDR3 runs to 14 residues. Germline V gene lookup returns CDR1 DFQATT and CDR2 SNEGSKA (reference sequence). Losses at the gene ends were 3 bases for V and 2 bases for J; bases not matched to a gene: 3. CDR3 protein: CSARGLAIQETQYF. In nucleotides, the CDR3 is TGCAGTGCTAGGGGACTAGCGATACAAGAGACCCAGTACTTC.

This clonotype appeared many times. This chain connects TRBV9 to TRBJ1-1, with D tentatively TRBD1 (6 bases). The germline CDR1 and CDR2 sequences are SGDLS and YYNGEE. This CDR3 contains 15 residues. The ends were cut back, 0 bases at V and 3 bases at J, with 12 bases in the middle. As DNA, the CDR3 is TGTGCCAGCAGCGTAGGGGGACAAAGGCACACTGAAGCTTTCTTT. Amino acid sequence: CASSVGGQRHTEAFF.

The chain couples TRBV6-1 to TRBJ2-7, with D unresolved. The germline V gene encodes CDR1 MNHNS and CDR2 SASEGT. The CDR3 is 15 residues long. V was shortened by 0 bases and J by 2 bases, with 11 bases between the two germline ends. Here the CDR3 reads CASSEAHPAPYEQYF. The CDR3 DNA reads TGTGCCAGCAGTGAAGCGCATCCAGCGCCCTACGAGCAGTACTTC.

This clonotype was picked up many times. CDR3 amino acids: CASSPEGGSYNEQFF. The CDR3 DNA sequence: TGCGCCAGCAGCCCAGAAGGGGGCTCCTACAATGAGCAGTTCTTC. The rearrangement joins TRBV5-1 to TRBJ2-1, with D tentatively TRBD1 (6 bases). Trimming left V 4 bases short and J 0 bases short, with 11 bases between. CDR3 length equals 15 residues. CDR1 SGHRS and CDR2 YFSETQ come from the germline V gene.

This clonotype was picked up one time. This may stem from a read error, because a much larger clone lies one nucleotide away. Without the conserved terminal phenylalanine or tryptophan, this CDR3 likely stems from a read error. The limits of the CDR3 on the DNA are not certain, so only TCRdb's listed CDR3 is given. The chain recombines TRBV25-1 with TRBJ2-5; the table names TRBD1, a call not compared with the DNA. A total of 15 residues make up the CDR3, ends included. Germline V gives CDR1 MGHDK, CDR2 SYGVNS. The CDR3 sequence: CASSDSGGFQETKYL.